This is a list of T cell receptor beta chains from one sample in a study of blood T cell repertoires in COVID-19. The repertoire was sequenced with immunoSEQ multiplex PCR; TCRdb's copy has only in-frame clones and lacks some. The sample carries about 120,000 clones, about 80% recorded once. The sample taken for sequencing was peripheral blood. Receptors originate from a man in his sixties or seventies with active or convalescent COVID-19. Each CDR3 is given with its conserved first and last residue. A D gene is named only where the DNA matches it firmly. Clone size is shown for a subset of rows, as once, few, many or a class of expanded clone.

clone_size	d_call	v_call	j_call	cdr3_aa	cdr3_nt
-	-	TRBV28	TRBJ1-2	CASSSSFSGDYGYTF	TGTGCCAGCAGTTCCTCCTTCAGCGGAGACTATGGCTACACCTTC
-	-	TRBV6-8	TRBJ2-7	CASRTLASSSYEQYF	TGTGCCAGCAGAACGCTAGCTTCGAGCTCCTACGAGCAGTACTTC
once	TRBD1	TRBV7-9	TRBJ1-1	CASSPETGGQNTEAFF	TGTGCCAGCAGCCCAGAGACAGGGGGTCAGAACACTGAAGCTTTCTTT
-	-	TRBV27	TRBJ1-2	CASRLGAGPPYGYTF	TGTGCCAGCAGACTAGGAGCGGGGCCCCCCTATGGCTACACCTTC
-	TRBD1	TRBV29-1	TRBJ1-5	CSVVTGVNQPQHF	TGCAGCGTTGTCACAGGGGTCAATCAGCCCCAGCATTTT
-	TRBD2	TRBV4-3	TRBJ2-7	CASSQGGRLAEQYF	TGCGCCAGCAGCCAAGGCGGGAGGCTTGCCGAGCAGTACTTC
-	TRBD1	TRBV28	TRBJ1-1	CASRRQGLNTEAFF	TGTGCCAGCAGGAGACAGGGGTTGAACACTGAAGCTTTCTTT
-	TRBD1	TRBV7-9	TRBJ2-2	CASSLRTGRGTGELFF	TGTGCCAGCAGCTTACGCACCGGCAGGGGGACCGGGGAGCTGTTTTTT
-	TRBD1	TRBV28	TRBJ2-2	CASRGGTGRRAGELFF	TGTGCCAGCAGGGGAGGGACAGGGCGGCGGGCCGGGGAGCTGTTTTTT
-	TRBD1	TRBV6-5	TRBJ2-3	CASSSRQGSTDTQYF	TGTGCCAGCAGTTCCCGACAGGGAAGCACAGATACGCAGTATTTT
few	-	TRBV9	TRBJ1-5	CASSATGLSNQPQHF	TGTGCCAGCAGCGCCACAGGTCTTAGCAATCAGCCCCAGCATTTT
-	-	TRBV12-3/TRBV12-4	TRBJ1-2	CASSSQDYGYTF	TGTGCCAGCAGTTCCCAGGACTATGGCTACACCTTC
-	TRBD1	TRBV29-1	TRBJ1-2	CSVDRGEGYTF	TGCAGCGTTGACAGGGGGGAGGGCTACACCTTC
-	TRBD2	TRBV11-2	TRBJ2-7	CASSKIAGAGLSEQYF	TGTGCCAGCAGCAAAATAGCGGGAGCCGGTTTGAGCGAGCAGTACTTC
few	-	TRBV2	TRBJ2-5	CASSEDYGTQYF	TGTGCCAGCAGTGAGGACTATGGGACCCAGTACTTC
-	TRBD2	TRBV5-1	TRBJ2-5	CASSLAYLAGSETQYF	TGCGCCAGCAGCTTGGCCTACCTAGCGGGCTCAGAGACCCAGTACTTC
-	-	TRBV7-2	TRBJ2-1	CASSLGLHNEQFF	TGTGCCAGCAGCCTCGGTCTACACAATGAGCAGTTCTTC
-	TRBD1	TRBV5-4	TRBJ1-1	CASSLGTGNTEAFF	TGTGCCAGCAGCTTGGGGACAGGGAACACTGAAGCTTTCTTT
-	TRBD2	TRBV5-5	TRBJ2-7	CASRIGLAGSYEQYF	TGTGCCAGCAGGATAGGACTAGCGGGTTCCTACGAGCAGTACTTC
-	TRBD1	TRBV28	TRBJ2-7	CASSLGTGGLYEQYF	TGTGCCAGCAGTTTAGGGACAGGGGGGTTGTACGAGCAGTACTTC
-	-	TRBV27	TRBJ2-1	CASSARNEQFF	TGTGCCAGCAGTGCCAGAAATGAGCAGTTCTTC
once	TRBD1	TRBV5-1	TRBJ1-2	CASSFTGDPNYGYTF	TGCGCCAGCAGCTTTACAGGGGATCCTAACTATGGCTACACCTTC
once	TRBD1	TRBV11-3	TRBJ1-2	CASSPTRQGMNYGYTF	TGTGCCAGCAGCCCAACGCGACAGGGGATGAACTATGGCTACACCTTC
-	TRBD1	TRBV6-6	TRBJ2-2	CASSRGTGGRSYGGELFF	TGTGCCAGCAGCCGAGGGACAGGGGGGAGGTCTTATGGCGGGGAGCTGTTTTTT
-	TRBD2	TRBV2	TRBJ2-2	CASSEARLAFANTGELFF	TGTGCCAGCAGTGAAGCGCGACTAGCGTTCGCGAACACCGGGGAGCTGTTTTTT
once	TRBD2	TRBV10-2	TRBJ2-1	CASRGGTSGISYNEQFF	TGCGCCAGCAGAGGGGGGACTAGCGGGATTTCCTACAATGAGCAGTTCTTC
-	TRBD2	TRBV7-2	TRBJ2-5	CASSELAGYQETQYF	TGTGCCAGCAGCGAACTAGCGGGGTACCAAGAGACCCAGTACTTC
-	-	TRBV12-5	TRBJ1-4	CASGLMGIGGEKLFF	TGTGCTAGTGGTTTGATGGGAATCGGGGGGGAAAAACTGTTTTTT
-	-	TRBV11-3	TRBJ2-6	CASSPSSGANVLTF	TGTGCCAGCAGCCCCAGCTCTGGGGCCAACGTCCTGACTTTC
-	-	TRBV2	TRBJ2-1	CASSEEVAEYGNEQFF	TGTGCCAGCAGTGAAGAAGTGGCGGAATATGGCAATGAGCAGTTCTTC
-	-	TRBV19	TRBJ1-1	CASSIFGEAGTEAFF	TGTGCCAGTAGTATCTTTGGGGAAGCGGGTACTGAAGCTTTCTTT
-	-	TRBV28	TRBJ1-2	CASRTEILVSYTF	TGTGCCAGCCGTACTGAAATTCTGGTTTCCTACACCTTC
-	-	TRBV15	TRBJ2-7	CATSRDPRGGASYEQYF	TGTGCCACCAGCAGAGATCCAAGAGGGGGGGCCTCGTACGAGCAGTACTTC
-	TRBD2	TRBV28	TRBJ2-1	CASNVLAGARNEQFF	TGTGCCAGCAATGTCCTAGCGGGAGCGCGGAATGAGCAGTTCTTC
-	TRBD1	TRBV19	TRBJ1-4	CASSRQGDEKLFF	TGTGCCAGTAGTCGACAGGGCGATGAAAAACTGTTTTTT
-	TRBD1	TRBV2	TRBJ1-5	CASSPLTGAGQPQHF	TGTGCCAGCAGTCCTTTAACAGGGGCAGGTCAGCCCCAGCATTTT
-	-	TRBV4-1	TRBJ2-1	CASSQGPLIRMDNEQFF	TGCGCCAGCAGCCAGGGCCCGCTGATTAGGATGGACAATGAGCAGTTCTTC
-	-	TRBV7-9	TRBJ2-7	CASSLQAYEQYF	TGTGCCAGCAGCTTACAGGCTTACGAGCAGTACTTC
once	-	TRBV18	TRBJ1-2	CASSPRGGDGYTF	TGTGCCAGCTCACCACGAGGGGGGGACGGCTACACCTTC
few	TRBD1	TRBV28	TRBJ2-7	CASSPAPTGSLNYEQYF	TGTGCCAGCAGTCCCGCCCCGACAGGGAGTTTAAACTACGAGCAGTACTTC
-	TRBD1	TRBV3-1/TRBV3-2	TRBJ1-4	CASSPTGQGSGKLFF	TGCGCCAGCAGTCCTACAGGACAGGGGAGTGGAAAACTGTTTTTT
once	-	TRBV19	TRBJ1-1	CASSKWAKSVTEAFF	TGTGCCAGTAGTAAATGGGCGAAGTCTGTGACTGAAGCTTTCTTT
-	TRBD1	TRBV2	TRBJ1-5	CASSLGQVGQPQHF	TGTGCCAGCAGTTTGGGACAGGTGGGTCAGCCCCAGCATTTT
-	TRBD2	TRBV5-1	TRBJ2-5	CASSSGLAGVFQETQYF	TGCGCCAGCAGCTCCGGACTAGCGGGGGTGTTCCAAGAGACCCAGTACTTC
-	-	TRBV24-1	TRBJ2-1	CATSDFRGSTEQFF	TGTGCCACCAGTGATTTCCGAGGGAGTACTGAGCAGTTCTTC
-	-	TRBV5-1	TRBJ2-5	CASSQWTNQETQYF	TGCGCCAGCAGCCAATGGACTAACCAAGAGACCCAGTACTTC
once	-	TRBV30	TRBJ1-2	CAWSPMRYGYTF	TGTGCCTGGAGTCCAATGCGGTATGGCTACACCTTC
-	TRBD2	TRBV6-5	TRBJ2-3	CASSPRTSGGDTQYF	TGTGCCAGCTCCCCGAGGACTAGCGGGGGTGATACGCAGTATTTT